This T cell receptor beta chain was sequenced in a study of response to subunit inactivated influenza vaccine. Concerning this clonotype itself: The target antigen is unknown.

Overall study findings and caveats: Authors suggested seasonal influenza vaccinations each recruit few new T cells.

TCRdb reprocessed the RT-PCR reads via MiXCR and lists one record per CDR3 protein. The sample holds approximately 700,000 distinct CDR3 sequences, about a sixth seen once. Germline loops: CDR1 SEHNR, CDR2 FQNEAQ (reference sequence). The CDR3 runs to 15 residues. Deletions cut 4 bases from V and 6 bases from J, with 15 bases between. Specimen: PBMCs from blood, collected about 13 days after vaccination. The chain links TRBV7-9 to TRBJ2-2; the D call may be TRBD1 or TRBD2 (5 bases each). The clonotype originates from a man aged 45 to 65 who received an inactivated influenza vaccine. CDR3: CASSSGPAAPGELFF. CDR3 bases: TGTGCCAGCAGCTCGGGACCGGCCGCTCCCGGGGAGCTGTTTTTT.